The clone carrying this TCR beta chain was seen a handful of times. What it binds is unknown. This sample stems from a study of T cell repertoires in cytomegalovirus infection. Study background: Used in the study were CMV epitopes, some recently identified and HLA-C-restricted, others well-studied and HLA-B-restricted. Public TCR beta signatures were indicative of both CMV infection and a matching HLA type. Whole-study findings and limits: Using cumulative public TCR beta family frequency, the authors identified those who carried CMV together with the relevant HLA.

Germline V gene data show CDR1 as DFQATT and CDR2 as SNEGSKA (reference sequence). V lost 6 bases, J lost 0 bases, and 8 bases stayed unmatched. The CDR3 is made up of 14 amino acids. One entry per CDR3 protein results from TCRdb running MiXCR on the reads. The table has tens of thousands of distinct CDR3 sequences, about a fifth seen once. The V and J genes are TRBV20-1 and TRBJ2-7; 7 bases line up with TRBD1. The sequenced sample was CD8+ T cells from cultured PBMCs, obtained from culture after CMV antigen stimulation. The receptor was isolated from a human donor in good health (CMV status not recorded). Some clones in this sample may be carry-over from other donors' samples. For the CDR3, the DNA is TGCAGTGCCAAAAAGGGGGCGAACTCCTACGAGCAGTACTTC. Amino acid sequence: CSAKKGANSYEQYF.